This is a list of T cell receptor beta chains from one sample in a study of glioma-infiltrating T cells. TCRdb fed the multiplex PCR reads into MiXCR, producing one record per CDR3 protein. The data show 150,000 to 200,000 distinct CDR3 sequences, around 40% seen once. Source material: glioma tissue, nonneoplastic brain tissue, or PBMCs (not recorded which). These receptors were obtained from a human donor with low-grade glioma or glioblastoma, undergoing nonglioma brain surgery, or in good health (not recorded which). The CDR3 runs from the conserved cysteine through the conserved F or W. The D gene is left open where the match is weak. Clone size appears in some rows only: once, few, many, or a class for an expanded clone.

d_call	clone_size	j_call	v_call	cdr3_nt	cdr3_aa
-	many	TRBJ1-4	TRBV20-1	TGCAGTGCTAGAGATCCTTGGCAGTCTAATGAAAAACTGTTTTTT	CSARDPWQSNEKLFF
-	many	TRBJ2-7	TRBV6-1	TGTGCCAGCAGGGACGCCTACGAGCAGTACTTC	CASRDAYEQYF
TRBD2	-	TRBJ2-7	TRBV3-1	TGTGCCAGCAGCCGCCGGAGTTTAGCGGGGCTGTACGAGCAGTACTTC	CASSRRSLAGLYEQYF
-	many	TRBJ2-7	TRBV6-1	TGTGCCAGCAGTGAAGCTCAGAAAACCGAACAGTACTTC	CASSEAQKTEQYF
TRBD2	many	TRBJ2-5	TRBV6-6	TGTGCCAGCAGTTACTCGGGACTAGCGGTCGAGACCCAGTACTTC	CASSYSGLAVETQYF
-	many	TRBJ1-2	TRBV7-9	TGTGCCAGCAGCTTCGGGGAGGGCTACACCTTC	CASSFGEGYTF
-	many	TRBJ2-1	TRBV6-1	TGTGCCAGCACCCCCCAGGGGAGCGATGAGCAGTTCTTC	CASTPQGSDEQFF
-	-	TRBJ2-7	TRBV10-1	TGCGCCAGCAGTGAGTCGAGTCAGTCGCACGAGCAGTACTTC	CASSESSQSHEQYF
TRBD2	few	TRBJ2-3	TRBV3-1	TGTGCCAGCAGCCAGTCCGGACTAGCGGGCACAGATACGCAGTATTTT	CASSQSGLAGTDTQYF
TRBD2	many	TRBJ2-5	TRBV6-1	TGTGCCAGCAGTGACTCTCCGACTAGCGGGATAGAGACCCAGTACTTC	CASSDSPTSGIETQYF
-	many	TRBJ2-1	TRBV28	TGTGCCAGCAGTTCAAGCGCGTTGGGATACAATGAGCAGTTCTTC	CASSSSALGYNEQFF
-	many	TRBJ1-6	TRBV25-1	TGTGCCAGCAGTGAATTTGGCAATTCACCCCTCCACTTT	CASSEFGNSPLHF
-	-	TRBJ1-5	TRBV4-1	TGCGCCAGCAGCAAGGAGGGACGGATTAGTCAGCCCCAGCATTTT	CASSKEGRISQPQHF
-	-	TRBJ2-7	TRBV20-1	TGCAGTGCTAGCTTATCTTCCACCACAACCTACGAGCAGTACTTC	CSASLSSTTTYEQYF
TRBD1	once	TRBJ1-6	TRBV27	TGTGCCAGAAGTGGCGACAGGACAGGATCACCCCTCCACTTT	CARSGDRTGSPLHF
-	many	TRBJ1-2	TRBV24-1	TGTGCCACCAGTGATGCACAGGGCTCCTATGGCTACACCTTC	CATSDAQGSYGYTF
TRBD1	few	TRBJ1-1	TRBV5-1	TGCGCCAGCAGCTTGGCAACTCAGGGGGTTGTCACTGAAGCTTTCTTT	CASSLATQGVVTEAFF
TRBD2	-	TRBJ2-1	TRBV12-3/TRBV12-4	TGTGCCAGCAGTTCCCGGGAGGGTTCCGGTGAGCAGTTCTTC	CASSSREGSGEQFF
-	many	TRBJ1-3	TRBV3-1	TGTGCCAGCAGCCAAGAGGAGCCAAACACCATATATTTT	CASSQEEPNTIYF
TRBD2	many	TRBJ2-7	TRBV20-1	TGCAGTGCTAGTCGGTGGAGCGGGAACCGCTACGAGCAGTACTTC	CSASRWSGNRYEQYF
TRBD1	few	TRBJ2-4	TRBV5-1	TGCGCCAGCAGCCCCGGGACAGGGTCGGTCCGAAACATTCAGTACTTC	CASSPGTGSVRNIQYF
-	many	TRBJ2-7	TRBV28	TGTGCCACCCAGGAGGGTGGCTACGAGCAGTACTTC	CATQEGGYEQYF
-	medium-sized	TRBJ1-5	TRBV6-1	TGTGCCAGCAGTGTGTTGCAGATCAATCAGCCCCAGCATTTT	CASSVLQINQPQHF
-	-	TRBJ1-5	TRBV19	TGTGCCAGTAGTACTAAACAGGGTATCTCAAATCAGCCCCAGCATTTT	CASSTKQGISNQPQHF
-	-	TRBJ2-1	TRBV3-1	TGTGCCAGCAGCCAAGCACAGGACAATGAGCAGTTCTTC	CASSQAQDNEQFF
TRBD2	-	TRBJ2-1	TRBV7-2	TGTGCCAGCAGCTATACCTGGACTAGTGATCACAATGAGCAGTTCTTC	CASSYTWTSDHNEQFF
TRBD2	few	TRBJ2-2	TRBV6-1	TGTGCCACAAAGCTAGCGGGAGAATATACCGGGGAGCTGTTTTTT	CATKLAGEYTGELFF
TRBD2	-	TRBJ2-1	TRBV4-2	TGTGCCAGCAGCCAAGAACTTAGCGGGAGAGGGCACAATGAGCAGTTCTTC	CASSQELSGRGHNEQFF
-	-	TRBJ2-3	TRBV7-2	TGTGCCAGCAGCTCGCCGACAGCTAGCACAGATACGCAGTATTTT	CASSSPTASTDTQYF
-	once	TRBJ1-6	TRBV7-2	TGTGCCAGCAGAGGACTAATACCCGGAGGCAATTCACCCCTCAACTTT	CASRGLIPGGNSPLNF
-	-	TRBJ2-1	TRBV12-3/TRBV12-4	TGTGCCAGCAGGTCACTTGGCACCGGGACACCCAACAATGAGCAGTTCTTC	CASRSLGTGTPNNEQFF
-	few	TRBJ1-2	TRBV4-1	TGCGCCAGCAGCCAAGTCTGGGACACCTTAAACTATGGCTACACCTTC	CASSQVWDTLNYGYTF
-	many	TRBJ2-3	TRBV4-2	TGTGCCAGCAGCCAATCCGTCGGCGTCCGCACAGATACGCAGTATTTT	CASSQSVGVRTDTQYF
TRBD2	-	TRBJ2-3	TRBV9	TGTGCCAGCAGTCTCGGGACTAGCGGGAGAAGGGTCTCAGATACGCAGTATTTT	CASSLGTSGRRVSDTQYF
TRBD1	many	TRBJ1-5	TRBV25-1	TGTGCCAGCAGTGGCAACAGGGGCGAAAGTCAGCCCCAGCATTTT	CASSGNRGESQPQHF
TRBD2	-	TRBJ2-1	TRBV4-1	TGCGCCAGCAGATCAGCGGGACTTCCTTACAATGAGCAGTTCTTC	CASRSAGLPYNEQFF
-	many	TRBJ2-7	TRBV28	TGTGCCAGCAGTTTAATCAACTACGAGCAGTACTTC	CASSLINYEQYF
-	-	TRBJ1-1	TRBV12-3/TRBV12-4	TGTGCCAGCAGTTTTCAGGGAGCGACAGGCACTGAAGCTTTCTTT	CASSFQGATGTEAFF
TRBD2	-	TRBJ2-1	TRBV7-9	TGTGCCAGCAGTTCGCTAGCGGGAGTGACTAGCTACTACAATGAGCAGTTCTTC	CASSSLAGVTSYYNEQFF
-	-	TRBJ2-5	TRBV3-1	TGTGCCAGCAGCCCGCAACTTCTGGGGACCAAGTACTTC	CASSPQLLGTKYF
-	many	TRBJ2-1	TRBV2	TGTGCCACCCTTGCGAGCTCCTACAATGAGCAGTTCTTC	CATLASSYNEQFF
-	few	TRBJ2-1	TRBV2	TGTGCCAGCAGTGACCAGCGGTTCCGGAATGAGCAGTTCTTC	CASSDQRFRNEQFF
TRBD2	many	TRBJ2-1	TRBV7-2	TGTGCCAGCAGCTTAGTTACGGGAGGGCGAGGTGAGCAGTTCTTC	CASSLVTGGRGEQFF
TRBD1	many	TRBJ2-3	TRBV28	TGTGCCAGCAGTTTACCGGGACAGGGGCTTCCCACAGATACGCAGTATTTT	CASSLPGQGLPTDTQYF